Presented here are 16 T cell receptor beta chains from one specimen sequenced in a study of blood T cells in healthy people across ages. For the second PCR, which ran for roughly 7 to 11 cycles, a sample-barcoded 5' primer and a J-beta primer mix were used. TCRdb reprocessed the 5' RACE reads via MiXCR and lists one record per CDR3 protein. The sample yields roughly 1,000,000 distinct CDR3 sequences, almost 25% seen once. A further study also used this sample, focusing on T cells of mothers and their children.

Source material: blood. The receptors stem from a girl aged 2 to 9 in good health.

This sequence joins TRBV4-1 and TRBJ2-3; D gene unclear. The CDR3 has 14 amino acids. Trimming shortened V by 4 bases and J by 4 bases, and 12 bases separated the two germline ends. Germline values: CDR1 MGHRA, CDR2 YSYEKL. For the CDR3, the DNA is TGCGCCAGCAGCCCTACCCCGTTGGCAGATACGCAGTATTTT. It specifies CASSPTPLADTQYF.

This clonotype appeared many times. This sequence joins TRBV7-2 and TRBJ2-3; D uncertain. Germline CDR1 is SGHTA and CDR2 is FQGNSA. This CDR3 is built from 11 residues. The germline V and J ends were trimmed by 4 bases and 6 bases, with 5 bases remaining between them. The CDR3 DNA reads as TGTGCCAGCAGCTCTCGTGATACGCAGTATTTT. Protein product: CASSSRDTQYF.

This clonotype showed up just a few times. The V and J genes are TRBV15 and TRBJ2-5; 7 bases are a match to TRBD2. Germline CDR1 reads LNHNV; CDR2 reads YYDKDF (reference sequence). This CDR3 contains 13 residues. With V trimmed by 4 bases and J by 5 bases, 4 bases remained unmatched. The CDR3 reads CATSNGLDETQYF. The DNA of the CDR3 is TGTGCCACCAGCAACGGACTAGATGAGACCCAGTACTTC.

The CDR3 coding sequence is TGTGCCAGCAGTATCATCCCGGGGAGTGAGCAGTTCTTC. Its translation is CASSIIPGSEQFF. The V gene is TRBV28, the J gene TRBJ2-1, with a possible D match to TRBD2 (5 bases). Trimming removed 5 bases at V and 9 bases at J, with 14 bases between. The CDR3 is 13 residues long. CDR1 and CDR2 from the germline V gene are MDHEN and SYDVKM. Filled out from reference TRBV28 and TRBJ2-1, the complete variable domain reads DVKVTQSSRYLVKRTGEKVFLECVQDMDHENMFWYRQDPGLGLRLIYFSYDVKMKEKGDIPEGYSVSREKKERFSLILESASTNQTSMYLCASSIIPGSEQFFGPGTRLTVL.

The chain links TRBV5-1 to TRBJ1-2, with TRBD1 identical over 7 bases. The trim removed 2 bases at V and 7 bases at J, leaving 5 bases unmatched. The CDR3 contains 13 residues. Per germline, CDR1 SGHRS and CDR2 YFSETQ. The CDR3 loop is CASSFSGTAGYTF. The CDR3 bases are TGCGCCAGCAGCTTCTCCGGGACAGCTGGCTACACCTTC.

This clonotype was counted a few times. The CDR3 coding sequence is TGTGCCAGCAGTTTGGAGTTAGGGAACTATGGCTACACCTTC. Its translation is CASSLELGNYGYTF. This chain joins TRBV12-3 or TRBV12-4 and TRBJ1-2; D unclear. V lost 3 bases, J lost 2 bases, and 10 bases lay in between. The CDR3 loop spans 14 amino acids.

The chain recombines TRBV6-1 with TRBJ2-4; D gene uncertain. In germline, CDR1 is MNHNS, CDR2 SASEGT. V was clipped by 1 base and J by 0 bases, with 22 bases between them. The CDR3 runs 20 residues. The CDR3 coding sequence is TGTGCCAGCAGTGAAGTCATAACTATTTCATCTTTTCTAGCCAAAAACATTCAGTACTTC. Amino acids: CASSEVITISSFLAKNIQYF.

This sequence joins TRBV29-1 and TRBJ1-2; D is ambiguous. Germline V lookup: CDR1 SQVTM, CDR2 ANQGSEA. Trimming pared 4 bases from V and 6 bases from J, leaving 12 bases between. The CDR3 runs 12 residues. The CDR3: CSVVGSPNGYTF. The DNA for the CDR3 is TGCAGCGTTGTAGGTAGCCCCAATGGCTACACCTTC.

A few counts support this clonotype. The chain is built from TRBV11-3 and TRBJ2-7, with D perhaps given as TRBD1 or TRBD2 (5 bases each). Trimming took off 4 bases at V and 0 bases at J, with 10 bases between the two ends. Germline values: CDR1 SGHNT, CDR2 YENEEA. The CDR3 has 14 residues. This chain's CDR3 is CASSYGTFSYEQYF. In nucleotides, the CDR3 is TGTGCCAGCAGCTATGGGACCTTCTCCTACGAGCAGTACTTC. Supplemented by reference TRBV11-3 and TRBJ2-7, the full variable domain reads EAGVVQSPRYKIIEKKQPVAFWCNPISGHNTLYWYLQNLGQGPELLIRYENEEAVDDSQLPKDRFSAERLKGVDSTLKIQPAELGDSAVYLCASSYGTFSYEQYFGPGTRLTVT.

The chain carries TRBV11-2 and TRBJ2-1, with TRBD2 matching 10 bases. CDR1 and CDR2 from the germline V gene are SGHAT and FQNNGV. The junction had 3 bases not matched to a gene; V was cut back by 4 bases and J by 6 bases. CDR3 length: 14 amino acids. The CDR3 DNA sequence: TGTGCCAGCAGCTCCAGCGGGAGGGCCAATGAGCAGTTCTTC. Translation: CASSSSGRANEQFF.

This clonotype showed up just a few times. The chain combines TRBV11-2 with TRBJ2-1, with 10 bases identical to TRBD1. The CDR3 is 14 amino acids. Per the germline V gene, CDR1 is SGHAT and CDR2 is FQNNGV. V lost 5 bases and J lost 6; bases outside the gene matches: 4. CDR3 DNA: TGTGCCAGCAGCCACGGGACAGGGGCCAATGAGCAGTTCTTC. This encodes CASSHGTGANEQFF.

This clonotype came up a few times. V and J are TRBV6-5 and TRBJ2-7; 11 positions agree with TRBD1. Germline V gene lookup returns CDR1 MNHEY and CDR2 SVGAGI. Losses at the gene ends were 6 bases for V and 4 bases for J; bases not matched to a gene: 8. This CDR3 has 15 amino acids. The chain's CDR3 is CASRYRDRGGYEQYF. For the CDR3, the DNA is TGTGCCAGCAGATACCGGGACAGGGGGGGTTACGAGCAGTACTTC.

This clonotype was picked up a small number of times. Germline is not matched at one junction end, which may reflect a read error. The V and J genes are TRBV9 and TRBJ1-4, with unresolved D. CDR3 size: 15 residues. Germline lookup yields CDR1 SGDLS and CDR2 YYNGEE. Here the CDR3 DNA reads TGCGCCAGCGGTCGAGACGGGAATTTCGAAGAAAAACTGTTTTTT. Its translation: CASGRDGNFEEKLFF.

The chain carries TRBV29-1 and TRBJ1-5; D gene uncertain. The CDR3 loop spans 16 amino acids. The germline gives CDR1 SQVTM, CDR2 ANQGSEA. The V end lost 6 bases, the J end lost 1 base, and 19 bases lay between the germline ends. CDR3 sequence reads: CSVAKYPRASNQPQHF. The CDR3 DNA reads TGCAGCGTCGCAAAGTATCCCCGAGCGAGCAATCAGCCCCAGCATTTT.

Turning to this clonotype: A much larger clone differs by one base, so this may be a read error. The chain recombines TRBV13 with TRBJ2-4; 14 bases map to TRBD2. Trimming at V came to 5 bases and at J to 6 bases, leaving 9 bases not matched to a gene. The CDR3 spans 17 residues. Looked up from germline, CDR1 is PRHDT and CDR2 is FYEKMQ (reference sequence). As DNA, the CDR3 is TGTGCCAGCAGCGTCAGACTAGCGGGGGGGCTTGGAAACATTCAGTACTTC. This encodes CASSVRLAGGLGNIQYF.

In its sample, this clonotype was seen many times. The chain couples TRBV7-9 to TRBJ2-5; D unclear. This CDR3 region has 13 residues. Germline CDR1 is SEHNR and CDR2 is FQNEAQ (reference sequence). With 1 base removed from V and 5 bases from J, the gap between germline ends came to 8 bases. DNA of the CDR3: TGTGCCAGCAGCTTAGAGTTGGTGGAGACCCAGTACTTC. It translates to CASSLELVETQYF. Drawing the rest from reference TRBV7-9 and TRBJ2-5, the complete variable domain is DTGVSQNPRHKITKRGQNVTFRCDPISEHNRLYWYRQTLGQGPEFLTYFQNEAQLEKSRLLSDRFSAERPKGSFSTLEIQRTEQGDSAMYLCASSLELVETQYFGPGTRLLVL.